Following are 2 T cell receptor beta chains from one sample sequenced in a study of human T cells and chemical hapten exposure. TCRdb analysed the RACE reads with MiXCR anew, one entry per CDR3 protein. The data hold approximately 80,000 distinct CDR3 sequences, with under 11% observed a single time. Time point meaning: patch test 2, 6 weeks after DPC sensitization. Treatment defined: therapeutic diphenylcyclopropenone sensitization with weekly scalp DPC. This specimen was whole blood, taken in connection with sensitization to the hapten diphenylcyclopropenone (DPC). The receptors here all came from a woman between 45 and 60 years old with alopecia areata. Some clones in this sample may be carry-over from other donors' samples.

The V gene is TRBV28, the J gene TRBJ1-6; D call uncertain. Germline V CDR1 and CDR2: MDHEN, SYDVKM. The CDR3 runs to 13 residues. Trimming took off 4 bases at V and 6 bases at J, with 7 bases between the two ends. The CDR3 DNA reads as TGTGCCAGCAGTTCGGACGTTAATTCACCCCTCCACTTT. Its protein is CASSSDVNSPLHF.

In this sample, this clonotype turned up a few times. This rearrangement joins TRBV23-1 to TRBJ2-5, with TRBD1 matching 9 bases. TRBV23-1 is marked as an open reading frame, function uncertain. J gave up 4 bases and V 6 bases, and 9 bases lay outside the gene matches. The CDR3 runs 15 residues. Here the CDR3 reads CASSPLGQGIETQYF. CDR3 sequence (DNA): TGCGCCAGCAGCCCGCTTGGACAGGGGATAGAGACCCAGTACTTC.